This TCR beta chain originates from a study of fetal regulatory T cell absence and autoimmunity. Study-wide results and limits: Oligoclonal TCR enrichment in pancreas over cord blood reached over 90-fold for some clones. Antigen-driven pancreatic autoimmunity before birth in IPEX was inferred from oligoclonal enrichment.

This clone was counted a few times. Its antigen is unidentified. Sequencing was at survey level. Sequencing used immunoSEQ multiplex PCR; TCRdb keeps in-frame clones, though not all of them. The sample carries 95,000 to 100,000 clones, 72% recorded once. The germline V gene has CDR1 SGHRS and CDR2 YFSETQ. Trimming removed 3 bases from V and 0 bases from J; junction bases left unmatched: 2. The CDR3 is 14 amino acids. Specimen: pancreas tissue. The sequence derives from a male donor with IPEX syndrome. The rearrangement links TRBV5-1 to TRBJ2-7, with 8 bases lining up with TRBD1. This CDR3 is CASSSQGDSYEQYF. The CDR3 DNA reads TGCGCCAGCAGCTCACAGGGGGACTCCTACGAGCAGTACTTC.